This section outlines one T cell receptor beta chain sequence together with its context. In the same sample, other DNA sequences code for this CDR3. This entry is derived from a study of blood T cell repertoires in COVID-19. For the study at large: Acute and convalescent COVID-19 samples came from the United States, Italy and Spain. PBMCs, B-cell-depleted T cells, or T cells provided the cDNA or gDNA that made up the material.

The CDR3 runs 14 residues. CDR1 SGHRS and CDR2 YFSETQ come from the germline V gene. Germline trimming cut 2 bases from V and 5 bases from J; bases unmatched to any gene: 5. Original handling: Reference gene primer amplification gave nucleated cell count estimates. The table came from immunoSEQ multiplex PCR; TCRdb's copy has only in-frame clones and leaves some out. V, J and clone size reflect that table, while D and trimming were determined from the DNA. Of about 150,000 clones in the sample, roughly 84% were seen once. Specimen: peripheral blood. The rearrangement links TRBV5-1 to TRBJ1-1; 8 nucleotides match TRBD1. This receptor was taken from a man between 18 and 35 years old with active or convalescent COVID-19. The CDR3 nucleotides are TGCGCCAGCAGCTTAGGACAGGGAGGGACTGAAGCTTTCTTT. As protein: CASSLGQGGTEAFF.